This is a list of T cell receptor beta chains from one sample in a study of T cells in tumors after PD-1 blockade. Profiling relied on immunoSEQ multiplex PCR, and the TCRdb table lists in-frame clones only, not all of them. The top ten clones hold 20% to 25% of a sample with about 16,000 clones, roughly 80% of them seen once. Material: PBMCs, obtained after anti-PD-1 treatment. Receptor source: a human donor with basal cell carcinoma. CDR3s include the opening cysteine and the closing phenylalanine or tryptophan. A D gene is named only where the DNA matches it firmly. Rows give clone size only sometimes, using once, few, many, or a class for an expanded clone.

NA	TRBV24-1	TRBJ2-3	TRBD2	TGTGCCACCAGTGCCTTGGGGCTAGCGGGAGATACGCAGTATTTT	CATSALGLAGDTQYF
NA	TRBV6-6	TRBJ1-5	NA	TGTGCCAGCAGTTACGGCCGGGACCCAGGGAGTCAGCCCCAGCATTTT	CASSYGRDPGSQPQHF
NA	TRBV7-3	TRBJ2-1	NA	TGTGCCAGCAGCTTAAGAGCCGCGCGGGAAGGGTACAATGAGCAGTTCTTC	CASSLRAAREGYNEQFF
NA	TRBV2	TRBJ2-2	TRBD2	TGTGCCAGCATGGAAACTAGCGGGAGATTGGGGGAGCTGTTTTTT	CASMETSGRLGELFF
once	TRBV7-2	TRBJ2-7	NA	TGTGCCAGCAGCCCTCGGGGCCTAAGCTCCTACGAGCAGTACTTC	CASSPRGLSSYEQYF
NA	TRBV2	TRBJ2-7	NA	TGTGCCAGCAGGAAGGAAAAGTGGGGGGGCTATCACGAGCAGTACTTC	CASRKEKWGGYHEQYF
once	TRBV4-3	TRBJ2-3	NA	TGCGCCAGCAGCCCCGCCAGGAGCTGGGATACGCAGTATTTT	CASSPARSWDTQYF
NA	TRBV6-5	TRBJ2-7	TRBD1	TGTGCCAGCAGTTCGACAGGGTACGAGCAGTACTTC	CASSSTGYEQYF
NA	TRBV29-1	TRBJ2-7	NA	TGCAGCGTGGGGGCGTTGGGCTTCGGGCAGTACTTC	CSVGALGFGQYF
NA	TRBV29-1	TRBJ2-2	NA	TGCAGCGTTGTGGGCCGTGGTCATTCCGGGGAGCTGTTTTTT	CSVVGRGHSGELFF
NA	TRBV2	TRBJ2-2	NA	TGTGCCAGCATGGACGCCGCGAACACCGGGGAGCTGTTTTTT	CASMDAANTGELFF
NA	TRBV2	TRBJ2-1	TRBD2	TGTCCCACCTGTGACGGGGGGGCGCGGGAGGGGAGCTCCTACAATGAGCAGTTCTTC	CPTCDGGAREGSSYNEQFF
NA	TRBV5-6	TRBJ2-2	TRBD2	TGTGCCAGCAGCATCGGACTAGACACCGGGGAGCTGTTTTTT	CASSIGLDTGELFF
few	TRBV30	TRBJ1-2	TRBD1	TGTGCCTGGAGGAAGACAGGGGTTGGTGGCTACACCTTC	CAWRKTGVGGYTF
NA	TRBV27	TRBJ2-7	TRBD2	TGTGCCAGCAGTCAAGCGGGACTTAGCTACGAGCAGTACTTC	CASSQAGLSYEQYF
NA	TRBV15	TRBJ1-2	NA	TGTGCCACCTCCGGGACGGGAACCTATGGCTACACCTTC	CATSGTGTYGYTF
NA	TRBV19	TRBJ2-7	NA	TGTGCCAGTAGTATAGGATACGAGCAGTACTTC	CASSIGYEQYF
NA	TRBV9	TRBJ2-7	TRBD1	TGTGCCAGCAGCCAGGACAGGGCCCCCTACGAGCAGTACTTC	CASSQDRAPYEQYF
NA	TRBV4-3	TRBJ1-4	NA	TGCGCCAGCAGCCAAGATAGGGTTCAGGGCGGAAAACTGTTTTTT	CASSQDRVQGGKLFF
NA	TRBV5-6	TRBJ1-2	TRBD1	TGTGCCAGCAGCCCGCGCAACCGTTACAGGGGTGGCTATGGCTACACCTTC	CASSPRNRYRGGYGYTF
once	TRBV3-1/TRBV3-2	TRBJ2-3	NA	TGTGCCAGCAGCGGCTCGAACACAGATACGCAGTATTTT	CASSGSNTDTQYF
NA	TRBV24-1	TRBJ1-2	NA	TGTGCCACCGGGTCGGGGGAAACTAACTATGGCTACACCTTC	CATGSGETNYGYTF
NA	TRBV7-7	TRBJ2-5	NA	TGTGCCAGCAGCTTAGGACGGGGATGGGCAGAGACCCAGTACTTC	CASSLGRGWAETQYF
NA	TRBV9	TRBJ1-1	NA	TGTGCCAGCAGCGCCGGATGGGGGAACCCTGAAGCTTTCTTT	CASSAGWGNPEAFF
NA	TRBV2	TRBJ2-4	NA	TGTGCCAGCAGCACAGGCTTAGGTGCTGACATTCAGTACTTC	CASSTGLGADIQYF
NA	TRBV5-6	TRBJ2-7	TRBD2	TGTGCCAGCATTGGGCGGGAGGGCCGCGAGCAGTACTTC	CASIGREGREQYF
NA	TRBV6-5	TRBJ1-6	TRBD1	TGTGCCAGCAGTTACTGGACCAGGGGGTCAGATTCACCCCTCCACTTT	CASSYWTRGSDSPLHF
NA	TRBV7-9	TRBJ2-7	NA	TGTGCCAGCAGCTTAGGTCGGCAGGGTGGTGAGCAGTACTTC	CASSLGRQGGEQYF
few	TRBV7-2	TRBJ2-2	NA	TGTGCCAGCAGCTTAATCGCAGGGGGGACCGGGGAGCTGTTTTTT	CASSLIAGGTGELFF
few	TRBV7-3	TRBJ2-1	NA	TGTGCCAGCAGCCCCGCCAGGGCAGACTACAATGAGCAGTTCTTC	CASSPARADYNEQFF
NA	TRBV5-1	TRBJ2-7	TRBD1	TGCGCCAGCAGATGGACCGGACAGGGATCCTACGAGCAGTACTTC	CASRWTGQGSYEQYF
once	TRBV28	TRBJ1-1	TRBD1	TGTGCCAGCAGTTTGGACAGGGGGCGTGCTGAAGCTTTCTTT	CASSLDRGRAEAFF
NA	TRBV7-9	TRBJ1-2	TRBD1	TGTGCCAGCAGCTTAGGGGGATGGGACAGCTATCTGGGCTACACCTTC	CASSLGGWDSYLGYTF
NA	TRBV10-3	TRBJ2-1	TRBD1	TGTGCCGCTTCGACGGGACAGGGGGATGAGCAGTTCTTC	CAASTGQGDEQFF
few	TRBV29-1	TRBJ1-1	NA	TGCAGCGTTAAAGGGAGGTGGACTGAAGCTTTCTTT	CSVKGRWTEAFF
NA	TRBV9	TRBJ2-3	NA	TGTGCCAGCAGCGCCTCTAGCGATACGCAGTATTTT	CASSASSDTQYF
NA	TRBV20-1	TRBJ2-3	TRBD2	TGCAGTGCTAGTGGCAGCGGGATTGGCACAGATACGCAGTATTTT	CSASGSGIGTDTQYF
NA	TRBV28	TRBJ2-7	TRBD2	TGTGCCAGCAGTTTACGGGGCCTTGGGACTAGCGGGAGTCAACGGGGGTCCTACGAGCAGTACTTC	CASSLRGLGTSGSQRGSYEQYF
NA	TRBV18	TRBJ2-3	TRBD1	TGTGCCAGCTCACCCAGGACAGGGTATAGCACAGATACGCAGTATTTT	CASSPRTGYSTDTQYF
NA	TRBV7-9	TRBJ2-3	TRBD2	TGTGCCAGCAGCCCAAGGGGACTAGCGGGGGGGGCAGATACGCAGTATTTT	CASSPRGLAGGADTQYF
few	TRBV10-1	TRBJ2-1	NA	TGCGCCAGCAGTGAGGTCGGGGTAGACGATGAGCAGTTCTTC	CASSEVGVDDEQFF
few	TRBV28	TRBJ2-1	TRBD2	TGTGCCAGCAGTTTGAGCGGGAGTAGGGGTTTGGGGGAGCAGTTCTTC	CASSLSGSRGLGEQFF
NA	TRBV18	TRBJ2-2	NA	TGTGCCAGCTCACCGGGGACGGCCGGGGAGCTGTTTTTT	CASSPGTAGELFF
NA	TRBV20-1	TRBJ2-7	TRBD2	TGCAGTGCTAGTCATAGCGGGGGTTCTACCTACGAGCAGTACTTC	CSASHSGGSTYEQYF
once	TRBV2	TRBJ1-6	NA	TGTGCCAGCAGCCCCGAAAATCGAGGGGATTCACCCCTCCACTTT	CASSPENRGDSPLHF
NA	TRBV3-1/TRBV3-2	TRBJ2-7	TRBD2	TGTGCCAGCAGCCAAGTGGGGACACTAGCGGGAGGGCTCCACGAGCAGTACTTC	CASSQVGTLAGGLHEQYF
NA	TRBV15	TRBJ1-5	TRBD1	TGTGCCACCAGCAGAGATCCTTATGGGGGACAGGGGAGATATAGCAATCAGCCCCAGCATTTT	CATSRDPYGGQGRYSNQPQHF
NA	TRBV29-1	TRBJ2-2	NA	TGCAGCGTTGGAGGGGTAATCGGGGAGCTGTTTTTT	CSVGGVIGELFF
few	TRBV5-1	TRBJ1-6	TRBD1	TGCGCCAGCAGCGGAACCGGGACAGATAATTCACCCCTCCACTTT	CASSGTGTDNSPLHF
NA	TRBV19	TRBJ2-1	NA	TGTGCCAGTAGTATGAAACTAGCTTTGTGGGGGGAAGACTACAATGAGCAGTTCTTC	CASSMKLALWGEDYNEQFF
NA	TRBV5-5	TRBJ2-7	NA	TGTGCCAGCAGCTTGCCAACTTTCTACGAGCAGTACTTC	CASSLPTFYEQYF
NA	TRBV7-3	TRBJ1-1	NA	TGTGCCAGCGGCATACAGGGAAGCACTGAAGCTTTCTTT	CASGIQGSTEAFF
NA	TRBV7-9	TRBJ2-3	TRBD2	TGTGCCAGCAGCCCGGGGACTAGCGGCTTCGCAGATACGCAGTATTTT	CASSPGTSGFADTQYF
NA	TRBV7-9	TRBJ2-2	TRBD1	TGTGCCAGCAGCTTTAGACGGGGACAGGGAAATGCCGGGGAGCTGTTTTTT	CASSFRRGQGNAGELFF
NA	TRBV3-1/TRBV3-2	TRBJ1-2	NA	TGTGCCAGCAGCCAAGATCCCCGGGGCTCGCACTATGGCTACACCTTC	CASSQDPRGSHYGYTF
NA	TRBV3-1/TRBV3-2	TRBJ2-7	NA	TGTGCCAGCAGCCAAGTTGAGGGTCACACCGAGCAGTACTTC	CASSQVEGHTEQYF